This is a list of T cell receptor beta chains from one sample in a study of T cell repertoires in cytomegalovirus infection. MiXCR, run by TCRdb on the reads, gives a single entry per CDR3 protein. Of roughly 500,000 distinct CDR3 sequences in the sample, about 33% are singletons; the top ten hold roughly 15%. No cognate antigen is known for these TCRs. The sample in question was cultured PBMCs, obtained from culture after CMV antigen stimulation. The receptor set was obtained from a human donor in good health (CMV status not recorded). Some clones in this sample may be carry-over from other donors' samples. The conserved cysteine and the conserved F or W are not part of the CDR3 here. The D gene is left open where the match is weak.

D,V,length,CDR3
TRBD1,TRBV7-2,16,ASSLKGGGINSLTEAF
TRBD2,TRBV7-9,16,ASSTTSGRPAREETQY
.,TRBV11-3,15,ASSLGSRVRANEKLF
.,TRBV20-1,10,SAREEANVLT
.,TRBV2,12,ASSDIGGGYGYT
.,TRBV24-1,13,ATSDPGEGDYGYT
.,TRBV12-3/TRBV12-4,11,ASSLIKYNEQF
.,TRBV20-1,10,SARQPQETQY
TRBD2,TRBV20-1,10,SAGRGTGELF
.,TRBV6-1,10,ASSEAMETQY